Listed below are T cell receptor beta chains from one sample, sequenced in a study of T cells in Graves' hyperthyroidism and ophthalmopathy. Using its own MiXCR run on the multiplex PCR reads, TCRdb lists one record per CDR3 protein. The sample lists roughly 500,000 distinct CDR3 sequences; about 43% were seen once. The source material was peripheral blood or thyroid tissue (not recorded which). The source of these receptors is an adult woman with Graves' disease, either hyperthyroidism or ophthalmopathy (not recorded which). Each CDR3 is given without its conserved first and last residue. D genes are given only for firm matches. Only part of the rows carry a size: once, few, many, or a class if the clone is expanded.

clone_size: many; v_call: TRBV7-9; j_call: TRBJ2-7; d_call: .; cdr3_aa: ASSPRQGPYEQY
clone_size: .; v_call: TRBV9; j_call: TRBJ1-2; d_call: .; cdr3_aa: ASSLSDTRFYGYT
clone_size: .; v_call: TRBV2; j_call: TRBJ1-2; d_call: .; cdr3_aa: ASSAVGDYGYT
clone_size: .; v_call: TRBV2; j_call: TRBJ1-5; d_call: .; cdr3_aa: ASSRTWAQH
clone_size: .; v_call: TRBV29-1; j_call: .; d_call: .; cdr3_aa: SVEVGYEQY
clone_size: .; v_call: TRBV29-1; j_call: TRBJ2-5; d_call: TRBD2; cdr3_aa: SGGLVQETQY
clone_size: .; v_call: TRBV2; j_call: TRBJ1-2; d_call: .; cdr3_aa: ASTKPERPNYGYT
clone_size: .; v_call: TRBV7-8; j_call: TRBJ1-5; d_call: .; cdr3_aa: ASSSITVSNQPQH
clone_size: once; v_call: TRBV19; j_call: TRBJ1-2; d_call: .; cdr3_aa: ASSIGGPNYGYT
clone_size: many; v_call: TRBV12-3/TRBV12-4; j_call: TRBJ2-5; d_call: TRBD2; cdr3_aa: ASSSTSGRALWVETQY
clone_size: .; v_call: TRBV19; j_call: TRBJ2-5; d_call: .; cdr3_aa: ASSIDTQETQY
clone_size: many; v_call: TRBV19; j_call: TRBJ2-7; d_call: .; cdr3_aa: ASSIRGSTYEQY
clone_size: many; v_call: TRBV7-6; j_call: TRBJ2-5; d_call: .; cdr3_aa: ASSFSGETQY
clone_size: few; v_call: TRBV15; j_call: TRBJ2-5; d_call: .; cdr3_aa: ATSRGPRPEETQY
clone_size: .; v_call: TRBV6-5; j_call: TRBJ1-2; d_call: .; cdr3_aa: ASSRLLGLGGYT
clone_size: .; v_call: TRBV9; j_call: TRBJ2-5; d_call: TRBD1; cdr3_aa: ASSFTGGKETQY
clone_size: few; v_call: TRBV28; j_call: TRBJ2-7; d_call: .; cdr3_aa: ASSLRSFYEQY
clone_size: .; v_call: TRBV3-1; j_call: TRBJ1-2; d_call: .; cdr3_aa: ASSPRGHEGYT
clone_size: .; v_call: TRBV12-3/TRBV12-4; j_call: TRBJ2-3; d_call: .; cdr3_aa: ASSSGGERYTQY
clone_size: few; v_call: TRBV4-1; j_call: TRBJ2-2; d_call: .; cdr3_aa: ASSQDPPVAVNTGELF
clone_size: once; v_call: TRBV6-1; j_call: TRBJ2-2; d_call: TRBD1; cdr3_aa: ASGTGRGLDGELF
clone_size: .; v_call: TRBV7-9; j_call: TRBJ2-5; d_call: TRBD2; cdr3_aa: ASSLGVASGRKETQY
clone_size: .; v_call: TRBV10-3; j_call: TRBJ2-6; d_call: .; cdr3_aa: ASSFQGLGANVLT
clone_size: few; v_call: TRBV15; j_call: TRBJ1-5; d_call: .; cdr3_aa: ATSPRGSNQPQH
clone_size: .; v_call: TRBV15; j_call: TRBJ2-2; d_call: .; cdr3_aa: ATSRDHGHQNTGELF